This TCR beta chain is from a study of T cell responses to AZD1222 COVID-19 vaccine. Findings and limits, study-wide: There were mostly white British donors and more females than males, and clonal diversity was possibly underestimated.

Assay: immunoSEQ multiplex PCR; the TCRdb copy retains only in-frame clones and omits some. The sample holds 98,000 or so clones, about 81% seen once. As for this clone: The target antigen is unknown.

The CDR3 spans 15 residues. Deletions cut 1 base from V and 0 bases from J, with 8 bases between. Germline-derived CDR1 and CDR2 are PRHDT and FYEKMQ (reference sequence). This sequence was found in an adult who received the AZD1222 COVID-19 vaccine. Source: peripheral blood, taken 28 days after the second AZD1222 dose. The chain carries TRBV13 and TRBJ2-3; D uncertain. The CDR3, as DNA: TGTGCCAGCAGCTTAGCTTCCCCTAGCACAGATACGCAGTATTTT. Its translation: CASSLASPSTDTQYF.